This T cell receptor (beta chain) was identified during a study of regulatory T cells in long-lasting Graves disease. Study-level points and caveats: Having few samples may have compromised the accuracy. Thyroid tissue was not sampled; only peripheral blood was. Less diverse TCR repertoires were seen in persistent Graves' patients than in newly diagnosed ones.

This clonotype was detected many times. Antigen unknown. This sample's time point: persistent/refractory GD, antithyroid drugs over 5 years with positive TRAb. Researchers made the TCR library from RNA that was extracted from PBMCs. Diagnoses of Graves' disease were made by American Thyroid Association guidelines. In germline, CDR1 is MNHEY, CDR2 SMNVEV (reference sequence). The CDR3 has 14 residues. V was cut by 3 bases and J by 5 bases, with 13 bases left in between. Researchers made TCR beta libraries by using iRepertoire HTBI primers and running Arm-PCR on CDR3 regions. TCRdb re-called the multiplex PCR reads through MiXCR, storing one row per CDR3 protein. Of 400,000 to 500,000 distinct CDR3 sequences detected, roughly a fifth appear once; the ten largest clones hold roughly an eighth.

The source material was peripheral blood mononuclear cells (PBMCs), sampled when the disease was refractory, from a patient treated with antithyroid drugs. The V call is TRBV27, the J call TRBJ1-2; possible D gene TRBD1, 6 bases. The sequence came from a female donor with Graves disease. As DNA, the CDR3 is TGTGCCAGCAGTTTCGGAGGCAGGGGATATGGCTACACCTTC. Translated, it gives CASSFGGRGYGYTF.